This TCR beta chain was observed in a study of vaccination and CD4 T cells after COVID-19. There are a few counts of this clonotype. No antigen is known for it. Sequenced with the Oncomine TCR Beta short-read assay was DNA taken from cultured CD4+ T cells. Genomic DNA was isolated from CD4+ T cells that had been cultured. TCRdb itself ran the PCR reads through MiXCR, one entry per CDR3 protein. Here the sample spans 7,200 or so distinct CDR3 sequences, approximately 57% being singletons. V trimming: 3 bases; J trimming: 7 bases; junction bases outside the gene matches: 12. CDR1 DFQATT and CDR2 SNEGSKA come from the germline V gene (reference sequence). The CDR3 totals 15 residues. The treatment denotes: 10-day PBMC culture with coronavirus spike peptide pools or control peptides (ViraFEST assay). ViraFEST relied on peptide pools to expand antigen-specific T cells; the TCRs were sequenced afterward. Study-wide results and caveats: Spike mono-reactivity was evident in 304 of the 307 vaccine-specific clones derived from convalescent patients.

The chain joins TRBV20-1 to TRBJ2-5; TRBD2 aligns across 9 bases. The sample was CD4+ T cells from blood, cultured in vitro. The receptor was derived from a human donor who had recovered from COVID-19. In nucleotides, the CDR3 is TGCAGTGCTAGCAGGGCGGGGGGGTCGAAGGGGACCCAGTACTTC. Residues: CSASRAGGSKGTQYF.